These 27 T cell receptor beta chains originate from one sample sequenced in a study of T cell repertoires in cytomegalovirus infection. Each CDR3 protein is one row after TCRdb ran MiXCR on the reads. The sample lists 60,000 to 75,000 distinct CDR3 sequences, 25% to 30% occurring once. These receptors' targets are unknown. This specimen was CD8+ T cells from cultured PBMCs, taken from culture after CMV antigen stimulation. The receptors stem from a human donor in good health (CMV status not recorded). Some clones in this sample may be carry-over from other donors' samples.

The V and J genes are TRBV27 and TRBJ2-7; D tentatively reads TRBD1 or TRBD2 (6 bases each). CDR1 is MNHEY and CDR2 is SMNVEV in the germline V gene (reference sequence). The V end was cut by 6 bases, the J end by 7 bases, with 19 bases between. The CDR3 contains 14 residues. The CDR3 here is CASSPGWGAREQYF. The CDR3 DNA sequence: TGTGCCAGCAGCCCCGGGTGGGGGGCGAGGGAGCAGTACTTC.

In this sample, this clonotype turned up a few times. The rearrangement joins TRBV28 to TRBJ2-2; a weak D match, TRBD2 (6 bases). V was pared by 6 bases and J by 4 bases, with 21 bases between. Per germline, CDR1 MDHEN and CDR2 SYDVKM. The CDR3 has 17 amino acids. The CDR3 region is CASSKPRVQGGTGELFF. The CDR3 DNA sequence: TGTGCCAGCAGCAAACCCCGTGTGCAGGGAGGCACCGGGGAGCTGTTTTTT.

In this sample, this clonotype turned up a few times. This sequence joins TRBV6-5 and TRBJ1-1; D not certain. This CDR3 comprises 13 residues. V was trimmed by 6 bases and J by 0 bases, leaving 8 bases between them. Germline V lookup: CDR1 MNHEY, CDR2 SVGAGI. As DNA, the CDR3 is TGTGCCAGCAGCACCGTGATGAACACTGAAGCTTTCTTT. It translates to CASSTVMNTEAFF.

In this sample, this clonotype turned up a few times. The chain recombines TRBV6-2 or TRBV6-3 with TRBJ1-1; no firm D call. CDR3 length equals 15 residues. V lost 2 bases and J 5 bases, leaving 15 bases between the germline ends. CDR1 and CDR2 (germline): MNHEY, SVGEGT. Here the CDR3 DNA reads TGTGCCAGCAGTTACGTGTCTCTCCTGCGGACTGAAGCTTTCTTT. This sequence encodes CASSYVSLLRTEAFF.

CDR3 sequence reads: CASSSQGFEKLFF. CDR3 DNA: TGTGCCAGCAGCTCGCAGGGTTTTGAAAAACTGTTTTTT. The rearrangement links TRBV7-8 to TRBJ1-4; TRBD1 is a possible D gene (5 bases). Trimming removed 4 bases at V and 7 bases at J, with 10 bases between. The CDR3 consists of 13 residues. CDR1 SGHVS and CDR2 FQNEAQ come from the germline V gene.

A few counts support this clonotype. The chain couples TRBV7-9 to TRBJ2-2; D ambiguous. The CDR3 length is 14 residues. V was shortened by 3 bases and J by 0 bases, with 5 bases between the two germline ends. From germline, CDR1 is SEHNR and CDR2 FQNEAQ (reference sequence). For the CDR3, the DNA is TGTGCCAGCAGCTTTTTTTCGAACACCGGGGAGCTGTTTTTT. It translates to CASSFFSNTGELFF.

This clonotype was detected ten times or more. One junction end does not reproduce the germline sequence, and a read error may be involved. The chain joins TRBV7-7 to TRBJ2-1, with D tentatively TRBD2 (5 bases). The CDR3 consists of 15 residues. CDR1 is SSHAT and CDR2 is FNYEAQ in the germline V gene (reference sequence). In DNA, the CDR3 is TGTGCTAGCAGCCTCGGTAGCGCCCTCTACAATGAGCAGTTCTTC. Encoded protein: CASSLGSALYNEQFF.

The V gene is TRBV29-1, the J gene TRBJ1-6; 7 nucleotides line up with TRBD1. This CDR3 is built from 17 residues. Germline V lookup: CDR1 SQVTM, CDR2 ANQGSEA. Trimming cost V 5 bases and J 7 bases; bases outside gene matches: 17. CDR3 nucleotides: TGCAGCGTTCCTCCGGGACAGTCTCAGCAGGAGAATTCACCCCTCCACTTT. Residues: CSVPPGQSQQENSPLHF.

This chain joins TRBV27 and TRBJ1-1, with TRBD1 matching over 11 bases. CDR3 size: 14 residues. The V gene's germline CDR1 is MNHEY and CDR2 SMNVEV (reference sequence). V lost 2 bases and J lost 10; bases outside the gene matches: 6. CDR3 sequence reads: CASSLGQGAIGAFF. The DNA for the CDR3 is TGTGCCAGCAGTTTAGGACAGGGGGCCATAGGAGCTTTCTTT.

V usage is TRBV11-2 and J usage is TRBJ2-2; the D is unclear. CDR1 is SGHAT, CDR2 FQNNGV, per germline. Trimming pared 2 bases from V and 3 bases from J, leaving 10 bases between. The CDR3 extends over 15 amino acids. CDR3 bases: TGTGCCAGCAGCTTATTACTTGGGGACACCGGGGAGCTGTTTTTT. It yields the protein CASSLLLGDTGELFF.

The CDR3 here is CATSDFRDYGYTF. The DNA of the CDR3 is TGTGCCACCAGTGATTTCAGGGACTATGGCTACACCTTC. This sequence joins TRBV24-1 and TRBJ1-2; tentative D call: TRBD1 (5 bases). CDR1 and CDR2 (germline): KGHDR, SFDVKD. The CDR3 covers 13 residues. Trimming removed 1 base at V and 3 bases at J, with 5 bases between.

This clonotype was counted ten times or more. V gene TRBV7-2 combines with J gene TRBJ2-1, with 13 bases aligning to TRBD2. The CDR3 totals 17 residues. The J segment lost 6 bases and the V segment lost 3 bases, leaving 8 bases of the junction unmatched. Germline loops: CDR1 SGHTA, CDR2 FQGNSA. The CDR3 nucleotides read TGTGCCAGCAGCTTTCCAACTAGCGGGAGGGCCCCCAATGAGCAGTTCTTC. Its protein is CASSFPTSGRAPNEQFF. The full variable domain, in which reference TRBV7-2 and TRBJ2-1 provide the parts outside the CDR3, is GAGVSQSPSNKVTEKGKDVELRCDPISGHTALYWYRQSLGQGLEFLIYFQGNSAPDKSGLPSDRFSAERTGGSVSTLTIQRTQQEDSAVYLCASSFPTSGRAPNEQFFGPGTRLTVL.

There are many counts of this clonotype. The CDR3 is CASSPWTGTGYNEQFF. CDR3 nucleotides: TGTGCCAGCAGTCCTTGGACAGGGACGGGCTACAATGAGCAGTTCTTC. This chain uses TRBV6-2 or TRBV6-3 with TRBJ2-1; 8 bases are a match to TRBD1. The CDR3 covers 16 residues. V dropped 5 bases and J dropped 3; count of bases not matched to a gene: 9. In germline, CDR1 is MNHEY, CDR2 SVGEGT.

The V gene is TRBV19, the J gene TRBJ2-1; D is unclear. CDR1 LNHDA and CDR2 SQIVND come from the germline V gene (reference sequence). The germline V and J ends were trimmed by 7 bases and 4 bases, with 20 bases remaining between them. This CDR3 comprises 16 residues. CDR3 DNA: TGTGCCAGTAAACCACGATGGGCAGTCCGTTACAATGAGCAGTTCTTC. It yields the protein CASKPRWAVRYNEQFF.

This chain joins TRBV2 and TRBJ1-5; 12 bases are shared with TRBD1. The junction had 7 bases not matched to a gene; V was cut back by 5 bases and J by 2 bases. Germline lookup yields CDR1 SNHLY and CDR2 FYNNEI. This CDR3 region has 17 residues. CDR3 sequence reads: CASSPGTGGYGNQPQHF. The CDR3 nucleotides are TGTGCCAGCAGTCCCGGGACAGGGGGCTATGGCAATCAGCCCCAGCATTTT.

This clonotype was counted a few times. The J gene is TRBJ1-1, the V gene TRBV6-1; D gene uncertain. The V and J ends lost 11 bases and 1 base respectively, with 11 bases between them. CDR1 is MNHNS and CDR2 is SASEGT in the germline V gene. CDR3 size: 12 residues. The CDR3 sequence: CAGELENTEAFF. In nucleotides, the CDR3 is TGTGCCGGCGAGTTGGAGAACACTGAAGCTTTCTTT.

In this sample, this clonotype turned up many times. The chain recombines TRBV7-2 with TRBJ2-1; the D gene is possibly TRBD1 (5 bases). This CDR3 has 15 amino acids. The V and J ends lost 1 base and 10 bases respectively, with 17 bases between them. Germline assignment: CDR1 SGHTA and CDR2 FQGNSA. CDR3 DNA: TGTGCCAGCAGCTTAGAATGGGCAGGCCCAGGGGAGCAGTTCTTC. As protein: CASSLEWAGPGEQFF.

This clonotype has just a few counts. The chain uses TRBV28 and TRBJ1-5, with D possibly TRBD1 on 5 matching bases. Trimming removed 3 bases from V and 3 bases from J, with 15 bases in between. This CDR3 is built from 16 residues. Germline V gives CDR1 MDHEN, CDR2 SYDVKM. This CDR3 is CASSFVTPGTNQPQHF. CDR3 bases: TGTGCCAGCAGTTTTGTCACACCCGGGACCAATCAGCCCCAGCATTTT.

CDR3 nucleotide sequence: TGTGCCAGCACCCTAACAGGGACCGGGGAGCTGTTTTTT. This gives the protein CASTLTGTGELFF. The chain has TRBV6-8 and TRBJ2-2, with D perhaps matching TRBD1 (6 bases). With 7 bases removed from V and 5 bases from J, the gap between germline ends came to 11 bases. Germline V gene sequence: CDR1 MNHGY, CDR2 SAAAGT. This CDR3 region has 13 residues.

This clonotype has just a few counts. V usage is TRBV7-9 and J usage is TRBJ2-1; 12 bases align to TRBD2. CDR1 SEHNR and CDR2 FQNEAQ come from the germline V gene (reference sequence). The trim removed 5 bases at V and 3 bases at J, leaving 5 bases unmatched. The CDR3 contains 16 residues. CDR3 loop: CASSALAGGLYNEQFF. CDR3 nucleotides: TGTGCCAGCAGCGCGCTAGCGGGGGGGCTCTACAATGAGCAGTTCTTC.

This chain uses TRBV7-8 with TRBJ1-2, with D unresolved. With 1 base removed from V and 6 bases from J, the gap between germline ends came to 15 bases. The CDR3 loop spans 15 amino acids. Germline V gives CDR1 SGHVS, CDR2 FQNEAQ. As DNA, the CDR3 is TGTGCCAGCAGCTTAGGCCCCCGGGTCCCGGATGGCTACACCTTC. This gives the protein CASSLGPRVPDGYTF.

This rearrangement joins TRBV7-9 to TRBJ2-7, with 9 bases identical to TRBD2. Germline CDR1 reads SEHNR; CDR2 reads FQNEAQ (reference sequence). This CDR3 comprises 14 residues. The V segment lost 4 bases and the J segment 6 bases; nucleotides outside the gene matches: 7. CDR3 sequence (DNA): TGTGCCAGCAGCTGGTCACTAGCGGGTCTCGAGCAGTACTTC. As protein: CASSWSLAGLEQYF.

The V call is TRBV7-2, the J call TRBJ2-3; perhaps D is TRBD1 or TRBD2 (5 bases each). CDR3 size: 13 residues. V lost 1 base and J lost 4, with 6 bases in between. The V gene's germline CDR1 is SGHTA and CDR2 FQGNSA. CDR3 nucleotide sequence: TGTGCCAGCAGCTTAGAGGGACCAGATACGCAGTATTTT. It is translated as CASSLEGPDTQYF.

V gene TRBV11-3 combines with J gene TRBJ2-1; TRBD2 matches 10 bases. The CDR3 spans 17 residues. With 1 base clipped from V and 7 bases from J, the junction kept 10 bases outside the gene matches. The germline gives CDR1 SGHNT, CDR2 YENEEA. Here the CDR3 reads CASSLGASGGWRNEQFF. The CDR3 DNA follows: TGTGCCAGCAGCTTAGGGGCTAGCGGGGGCTGGAGGAATGAGCAGTTCTTC.

This clonotype was seen a handful of times. V gene TRBV27 combines with J gene TRBJ2-3, with TRBD2 matching over 8 bases. This CDR3 spans 15 amino acids. Germline CDR1 MNHEY, CDR2 SMNVEV (reference sequence). With V trimmed by 5 bases and J by 2 bases, 6 bases remained unmatched. The DNA for the CDR3 is TGTGCCAGCAGTCCGTTAGCGGGGCCCACAGATACGCAGTATTTT. Amino acid sequence: CASSPLAGPTDTQYF.

This clonotype appeared many times. The rearrangement joins TRBV2 to TRBJ2-6; D possibly corresponds to TRBD1 (8 bases). The CDR3 covers 19 residues. V lost 7 bases, J lost 0 bases, and 22 bases lay in between. The germline V gene has CDR1 SNHLY and CDR2 FYNNEI. CDR3 protein: CASTTGRDRLSSGANVLTF. The DNA of the CDR3 is TGTGCCAGCACCACAGGGAGGGACAGGCTAAGCTCTGGGGCCAACGTCCTGACTTTC.

The V call is TRBV12-3 or TRBV12-4, the J call TRBJ2-1, with 9 bases identical to TRBD2. The ends lost 6 bases at V and 9 bases at J; junction bases unmatched: 12. This CDR3 is 15 amino acids long. The CDR3 sequence: CASSNIAGVPGEQFF. In DNA form, the CDR3 reads TGTGCCAGCAGCAATATAGCGGGGGTACCAGGTGAGCAGTTCTTC.